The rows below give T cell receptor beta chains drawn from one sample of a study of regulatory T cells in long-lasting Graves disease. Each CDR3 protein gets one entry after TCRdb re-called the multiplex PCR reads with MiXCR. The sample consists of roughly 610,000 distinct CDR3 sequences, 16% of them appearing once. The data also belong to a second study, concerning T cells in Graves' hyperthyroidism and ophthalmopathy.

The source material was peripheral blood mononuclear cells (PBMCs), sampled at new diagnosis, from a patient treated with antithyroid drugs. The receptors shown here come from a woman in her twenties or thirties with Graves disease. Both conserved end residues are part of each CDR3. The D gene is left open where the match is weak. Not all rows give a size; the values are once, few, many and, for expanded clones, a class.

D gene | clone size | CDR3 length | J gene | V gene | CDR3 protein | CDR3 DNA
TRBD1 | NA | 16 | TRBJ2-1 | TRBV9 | CASSEQDRANMDEQFF | TGTGCCAGCAGCGAGCAGGACAGGGCTAACATGGATGAGCAGTTCTTC
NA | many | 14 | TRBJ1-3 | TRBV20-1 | CSAGYGRNQDTIYF | TGCAGTGCTGGCTACGGGCGAAACCAGGACACCATATATTTT
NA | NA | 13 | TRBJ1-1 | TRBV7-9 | CASSLAAGTEAFF | TGTGCCAGCAGCTTAGCGGCCGGGACTGAAGCTTTCTTT
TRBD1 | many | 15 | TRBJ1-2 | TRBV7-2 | CASSPGTGAPYGYTF | TGTGCCAGCAGCCCCGGGACAGGGGCGCCCTATGGCTACACCTTC
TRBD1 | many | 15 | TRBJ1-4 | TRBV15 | CATSALRTGVEKLFF | TGTGCCACCAGCGCCTTAAGGACAGGGGTCGAAAAACTGTTTTTT
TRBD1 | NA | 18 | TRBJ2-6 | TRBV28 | CASSLWGQAPSGANVLTF | TGTGCCAGCAGTCTATGGGGACAGGCCCCCTCTGGGGCCAACGTCCTGACTTTC
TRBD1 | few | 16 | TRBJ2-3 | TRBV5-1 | CASSRIPGQSTDTQYF | TGCGCCAGCAGCCGGATCCCGGGACAGAGCACAGATACGCAGTATTTT
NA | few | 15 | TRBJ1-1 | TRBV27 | CASSILPGRKTEAFF | TGTGCCAGCAGTATACTCCCGGGTAGGAAGACTGAAGCTTTCTTT
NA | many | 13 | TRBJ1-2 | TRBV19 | CASKVLRNDGYTF | TGTGCCAGTAAAGTTCTTCGAAACGATGGCTACACCTTC
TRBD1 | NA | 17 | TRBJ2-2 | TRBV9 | CASSVVGTGGLAGELFF | TGTGCCAGCAGCGTAGTAGGGACAGGGGGTTTGGCCGGGGAGCTGTTTTTT
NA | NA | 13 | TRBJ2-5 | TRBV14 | CASSQEPGETQYF | TGTGCCAGCAGCCAAGAGCCAGGGGAGACCCAGTACTTC
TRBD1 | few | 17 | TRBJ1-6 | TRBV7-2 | CASSIPFFGTGGSPLHF | TGTGCCAGCAGCATCCCTTTTTTCGGGACAGGGGGATCACCCCTCCACTTT
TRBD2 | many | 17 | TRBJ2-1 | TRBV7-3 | CASSRKPGLAGENEQFF | TGTGCCAGCAGCAGGAAACCGGGACTAGCGGGAGAGAATGAGCAGTTCTTC
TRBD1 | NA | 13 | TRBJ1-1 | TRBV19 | CASRKDRAAEAFF | TGTGCCAGTAGGAAGGACAGGGCAGCTGAAGCTTTCTTT
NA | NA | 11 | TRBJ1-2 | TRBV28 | CAIYRAYGYTF | TGTGCCATCTACCGAGCCTATGGCTACACCTTC
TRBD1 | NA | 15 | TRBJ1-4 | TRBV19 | CASRPLAGGNEKLFF | TGTGCCAGTAGGCCCTTGGCAGGGGGCAATGAAAAACTGTTTTTT
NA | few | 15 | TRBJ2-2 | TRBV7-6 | CASSLTNENTGELFF | TGTGCCAGCAGCTTAACTAATGAGAACACCGGGGAGCTGTTTTTT
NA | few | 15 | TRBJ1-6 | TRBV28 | CASGLGGIRNSPLHF | TGTGCCAGCGGCCTAGGGGGGATCCGTAATTCACCCCTCCACTTT
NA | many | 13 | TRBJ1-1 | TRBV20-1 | CSARDSQGPEAFF | TGCAGTGCTAGAGATTCCCAGGGACCCGAAGCTTTCTTT
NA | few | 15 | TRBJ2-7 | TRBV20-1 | CSAGPLRDNSYEQYF | TGCAGTGCTGGACCCCTCCGGGACAACTCCTACGAGCAGTACTTC
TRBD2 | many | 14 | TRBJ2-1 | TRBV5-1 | CASRPGLAGNEQFF | TGCGCCAGCAGGCCGGGACTAGCTGGCAATGAGCAGTTCTTC
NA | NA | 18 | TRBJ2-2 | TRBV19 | CASSMGAGVTPNTGELFF | TGTGCCAGTAGTATGGGGGCAGGGGTTACTCCGAACACCGGGGAGCTGTTTTTT
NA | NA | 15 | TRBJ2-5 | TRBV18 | CASSSLPTVQETQYF | TGTGCCAGCTCATCCTTACCGACAGTTCAAGAGACCCAGTACTTC
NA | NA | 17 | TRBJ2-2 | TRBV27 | CASTPLGARANTGELFF | TGTGCCAGCACCCCCCTCGGGGCTAGGGCGAACACCGGGGAGCTGTTTTTT
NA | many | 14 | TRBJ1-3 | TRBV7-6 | CASSPALAGNTIYF | TGTGCCAGCAGCCCCGCCCTGGCGGGAAACACCATATATTTT
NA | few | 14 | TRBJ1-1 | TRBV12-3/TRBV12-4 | CASSFFRDYTEAFF | TGTGCCAGCAGTTTCTTCCGCGACTACACTGAAGCTTTCTTT
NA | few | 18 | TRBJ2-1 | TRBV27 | CASSLWSTQRAHYNEQFF | TGTGCCAGCAGTTTGTGGTCCACCCAGCGGGCCCACTACAATGAGCAGTTCTTC
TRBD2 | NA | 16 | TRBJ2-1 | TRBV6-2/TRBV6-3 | CVSGLLAGGPFNEQFF | TGTGTCAGCGGATTACTAGCGGGAGGGCCCTTCAATGAGCAGTTCTTC
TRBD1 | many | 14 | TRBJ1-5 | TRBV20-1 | CSARGDSSNQPQHF | TGCAGTGCTAGGGGGGACAGTAGCAATCAGCCCCAGCATTTT
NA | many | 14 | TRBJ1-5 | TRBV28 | CASSSSSLNQPQHF | NA
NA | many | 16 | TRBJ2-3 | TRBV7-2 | CASSLHSEISTDTQYF | TGTGCCAGCAGCTTACATAGCGAGATCAGCACAGATACGCAGTATTTT
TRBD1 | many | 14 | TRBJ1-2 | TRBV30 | CAWSPTGDSRGFTF | TGTGCCTGGAGTCCAACGGGGGACAGCCGGGGCTTCACCTTC
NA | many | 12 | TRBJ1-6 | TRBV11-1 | CASSDGSRPLHF | TGTGCCAGCAGTGACGGAAGCAGGCCCCTCCACTTT
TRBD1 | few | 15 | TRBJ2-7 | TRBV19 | CASSIDSGDRAEQYF | TGTGCCAGTAGTATAGACAGCGGAGACAGGGCCGAGCAGTACTTC
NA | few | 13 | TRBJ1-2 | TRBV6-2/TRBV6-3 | CATTSPGLNGCTF | TGTGCCACCACGTCGCCGGGTTTGAATGGCTGCACCTTC
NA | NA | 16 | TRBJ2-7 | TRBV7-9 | CASSHVGVSSIYEQYF | TGTGCCAGCAGCCATGTAGGAGTGAGCAGTATCTACGAGCAGTACTTC
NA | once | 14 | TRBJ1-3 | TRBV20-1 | CSARFVETGNTIYF | TGCAGTGCCCGGTTCGTCGAGACAGGAAACACCATATATTTT
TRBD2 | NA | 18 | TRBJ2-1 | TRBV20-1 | CSARDTGAGTSGFDEQFF | TGCAGTGCTAGAGATACGGGGGCCGGGACTAGCGGCTTCGATGAGCAGTTCTTC
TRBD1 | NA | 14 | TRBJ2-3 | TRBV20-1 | CSAEDRGQTDTQYF | TGCAGTGCCGAGGACAGGGGGCAGACAGATACGCAGTATTTT
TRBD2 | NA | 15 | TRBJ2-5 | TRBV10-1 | CASSDKAGGWETQYF | TGCGCCAGCAGTGATAAAGCGGGAGGTTGGGAGACCCAGTACTTC
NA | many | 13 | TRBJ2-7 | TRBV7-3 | CASSLTRRDEQYF | TGTGCCAGCAGCTTAACAAGACGGGACGAGCAGTACTTC